This TCR beta chain came from a study of shared clonotypes between healthy human individuals (dated by TCRdb to about 2020). A note on the overall study: A few men and a couple of women, aged 18 to 49 years, made up the cohort. Per donor, leukapheresis produced somewhere between about 0.85 and 10 billion PBMCs. To estimate repertoire size and how much clonotype sharing occurs between individuals, the study deeply sequenced the blood TCR repertoires of 5 or 6 healthy adults. To increase sequencing depth and limit assay-specific biases, TCR repertoire library preparation and sequencing were carried out by different laboratories using diverse techniques. For each donor, CD4 naive and CD4 memory were each given three plates, CD8 naive was given two plates, and CD8 memory was given one plate.

The cysteine opens and the phenylalanine closes a CDR3 of 17 amino acids. Only CDR3 DNA remains: 51 bases, in frame from the first base. Reading the germline V gene gives CDR1 MGHRA and CDR2 YSYEKL. After removal of 0 bases from V and 2 bases from J, the junction retains 3 bases not matched to a gene. TCR CDR3 regions were amplified from genomic DNA by multiplex PCR using the deep immunoSEQ assay. For each cell subset, the extracted genomic DNA was distributed evenly across all wells of several immunoSEQ 96-well plates, and each plate served as one replicate. For sorted subsets, about 210 ng of genomic DNA, equivalent to roughly 33,000 T cell genomes, went into each replicate PCR. Purified libraries were quantified with a Qubit 3.0 fluorometer, sized on a Bioanalyzer 2100, and re-quantified with the KAPA Library Quantification kit. Every immunoSEQ 96-well plate was sequenced on a dedicated single-read 150-cycle Illumina NextSeq 550 flow cell. Per the source publication's procedure: The immunoSEQ output contained only junctional sequences without quality scores, so filtering could not match that applied to full-length reads. To assign V/J genes and CDR3, sequences were annotated using PyIR, a Python wrapper for IgBLAST v1.9, with IMGT germline references. Reads with weak V/J assignments (E-value above 1e-6), missing CDR3, stop codons, out-of-frame junctions, or ambiguous translated residues were removed. V3J clonotypes were defined as sequences sharing an identical inferred V gene, J gene, and CDR3 amino acid sequence. To compute the percentage overlap between repertoires, the number of shared unique clonotypes was divided by the size of the smaller repertoire. Repertoire richness was assessed with RTK rarefaction, the Chao1 estimator, and Recon v2.1 estimates of unobserved clonotypes. For all TCRbeta clonotypes obtained by the gDNA method from several donors, generation probabilities were computed with OLGA. TCRdb limited this immuneACCESS table to in-frame rearrangements with V and J called. A share of clones is missing; checked studies link under half to unresolved V genes, and the rest is unexplained. That table supplies the V and J calls and clone size; D and trimming were determined from the DNA. Counted in this sample were over 95,000 clones; more than 65% of them appeared once. In total, the top ten clones hold roughly 24% of the sample.

In regard to this clone: It has no known antigen specificity. Nothing much larger sits one base from this clone, and base qualities are not available.

Broader findings and caveats from the paper: Compared with non-shared clonotypes, the clonotypes found in all four sorted-subset donors had higher generation probabilities. Pairwise subsampling indicated that sequencing depth was expected to affect the degree of clonotype sharing among donors. Approximately 5% of naive CD4, approximately 3.7% of naive CD8, roughly 2.4% of memory CD4, and about 0.4% of memory CD8 clonotypes were shared across several donors. Naive subsets generally had larger estimated clonotype richness than memory subsets did. Only blood was sampled, and tissue TCR repertoires likely differ from those in blood. Because the study included a small number of donors, the genetic and exposure-history diversity represented was limited. Rarefaction of sorted-subset datasets indicated incomplete sequencing despite the large sequencing depth.

Donors were healthy HIV-negative adults with no recently reported acute infections or vaccinations. Every donor was a Caucasian adult living in Nashville, Tennessee, USA. CD8 memory samples were composed of magnetically selected CD45RO+ cells combined with CCR7-negative CD45RA+ effector memory (TemRA) cells. After blood collection by leukapheresis, PBMCs were isolated using Ficoll-Histopaque density gradient centrifugation and then cryopreserved in the vapor phase of liquid nitrogen. Analytical flow cytometry was used to check the purity and quantity of each magnetically sorted T cell population. Genomic DNA was isolated from every sorted fraction and measured by UV absorbance on a Nanodrop 2000c.

Sequencing was done on a sample of memory CD8+ T cells sorted from blood. The cell subset or site label, as the study defines it: CD45RO+ cells pooled with CCR7-negative TemRA cells. This chain is built from TRBV4-1 and TRBJ2-7, and TRBD2 matches 14 of the central bases. The receptor comes from a woman aged 25 to 39 in good health. The CDR3: CASSQDRGLAGAYEQYF. The nucleotide sequence reads TGCGCCAGCAGCCAAGATAGGGGACTAGCGGGGGCCTACGAGCAGTACTTC.